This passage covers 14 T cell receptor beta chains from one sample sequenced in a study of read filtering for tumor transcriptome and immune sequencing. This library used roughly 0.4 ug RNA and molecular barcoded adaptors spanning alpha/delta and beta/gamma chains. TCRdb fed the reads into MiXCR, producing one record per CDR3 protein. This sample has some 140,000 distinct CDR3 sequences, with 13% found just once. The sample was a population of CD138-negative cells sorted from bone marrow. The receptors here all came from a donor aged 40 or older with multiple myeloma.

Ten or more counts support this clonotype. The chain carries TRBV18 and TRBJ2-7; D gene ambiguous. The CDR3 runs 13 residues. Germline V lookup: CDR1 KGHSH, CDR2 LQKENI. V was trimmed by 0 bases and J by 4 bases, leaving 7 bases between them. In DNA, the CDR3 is TGTGCCAGCTCACCACCCGACAAATACGAGCAGTACTTC. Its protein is CASSPPDKYEQYF.

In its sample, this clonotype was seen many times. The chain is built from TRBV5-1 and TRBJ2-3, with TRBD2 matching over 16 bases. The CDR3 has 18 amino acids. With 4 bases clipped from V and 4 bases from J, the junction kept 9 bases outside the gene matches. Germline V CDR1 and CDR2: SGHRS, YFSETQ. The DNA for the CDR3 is TGCGCCAGCAGCCGTAATCCGGGACTAGCGGGAGGGGCAGATACGCAGTATTTT. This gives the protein CASSRNPGLAGGADTQYF.

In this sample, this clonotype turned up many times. The CDR3 region has the DNA TGCGCCAGCAGCGGACCAAGGACTGAAGCTTTCTTT. This codes for CASSGPRTEAFF. This chain links TRBV5-1 with TRBJ1-1; the D is unclear. This CDR3 is built from 12 residues. Per the germline V gene, CDR1 is SGHRS and CDR2 is YFSETQ. Trimming removed 4 bases at V and 5 bases at J, with 9 bases between.

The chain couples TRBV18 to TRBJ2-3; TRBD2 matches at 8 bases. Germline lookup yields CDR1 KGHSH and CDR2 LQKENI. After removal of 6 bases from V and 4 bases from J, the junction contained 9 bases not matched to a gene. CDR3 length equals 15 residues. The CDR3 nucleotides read TGTGCCAGCTCGATGGTAGCGGGATCCCCAGATACGCAGTATTTT. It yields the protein CASSMVAGSPDTQYF.

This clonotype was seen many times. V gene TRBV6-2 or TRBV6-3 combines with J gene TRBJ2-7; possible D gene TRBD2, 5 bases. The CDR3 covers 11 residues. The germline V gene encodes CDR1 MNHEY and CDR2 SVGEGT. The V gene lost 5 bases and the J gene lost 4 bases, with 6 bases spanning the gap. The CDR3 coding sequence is TGTGCCAGCAGTGGACTTTACGAGCAGTACTTC. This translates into CASSGLYEQYF.

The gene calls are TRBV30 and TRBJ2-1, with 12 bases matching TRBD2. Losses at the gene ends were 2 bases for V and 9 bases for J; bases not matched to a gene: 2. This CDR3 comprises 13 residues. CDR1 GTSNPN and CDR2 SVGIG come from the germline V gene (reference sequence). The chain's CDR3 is CAWSPSGGGEQFF. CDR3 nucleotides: TGTGCCTGGAGTCCTAGCGGGGGGGGTGAGCAGTTCTTC.

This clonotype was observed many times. This CDR3 is CASSIPTLRGYGYTF. The CDR3 DNA reads TGTGCCAGTAGTATTCCGACTTTGCGTGGCTATGGCTACACCTTC. The chain is built from TRBV19 and TRBJ1-2; D remains unclear. The V end was cut by 3 bases, the J end by 4 bases, with 15 bases between. Looked up from germline, CDR1 is LNHDA and CDR2 is SQIVND (reference sequence). The CDR3 is 15 amino acids.

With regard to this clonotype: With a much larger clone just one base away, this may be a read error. CDR3 in amino acids: CASSPRTSEIFYEQYF. The CDR3 nucleotides read TGTGCCAGCAGCCCCCGGACTAGCGAGATATTCTACGAGCAGTACTTC. The J gene is TRBJ2-7, the V gene TRBV7-9; 9 bases fit TRBD2. The CDR3 covers 16 residues. Per germline, CDR1 SEHNR and CDR2 FQNEAQ (reference sequence). With V trimmed by 5 bases and J by 3 bases, 11 bases remained unmatched.

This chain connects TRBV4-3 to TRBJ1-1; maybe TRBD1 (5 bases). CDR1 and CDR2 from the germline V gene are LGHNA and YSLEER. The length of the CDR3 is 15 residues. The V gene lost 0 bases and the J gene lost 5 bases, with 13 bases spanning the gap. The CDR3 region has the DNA TGCGCCAGCAGCCAAGATCTCTCAGGGAATACTGAAGCTTTCTTT. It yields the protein CASSQDLSGNTEAFF.

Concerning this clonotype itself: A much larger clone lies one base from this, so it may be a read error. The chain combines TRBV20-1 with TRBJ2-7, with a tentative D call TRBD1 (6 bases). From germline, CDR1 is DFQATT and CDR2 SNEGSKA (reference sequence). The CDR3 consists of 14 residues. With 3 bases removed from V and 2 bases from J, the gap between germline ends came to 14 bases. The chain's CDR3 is CSASDGQGTYEQYF. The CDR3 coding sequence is TGCAGTGCTAGTGATGGGCAGGGGACCTACGAGCAGTACTTC.

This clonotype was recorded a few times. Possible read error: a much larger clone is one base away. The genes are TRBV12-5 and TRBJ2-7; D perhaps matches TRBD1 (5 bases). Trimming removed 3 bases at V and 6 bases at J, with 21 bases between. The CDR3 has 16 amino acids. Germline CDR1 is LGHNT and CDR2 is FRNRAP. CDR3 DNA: TGTGCTAGTGGTTTCTTAACAGGTAGTTTCCCCCCCGAGCAGTACTTC. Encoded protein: CASGFLTGSFPPEQYF.

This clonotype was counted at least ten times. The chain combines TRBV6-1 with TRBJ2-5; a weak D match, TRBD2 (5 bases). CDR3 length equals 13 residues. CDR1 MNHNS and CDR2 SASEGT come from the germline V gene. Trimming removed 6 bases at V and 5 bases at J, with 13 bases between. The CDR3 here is CASRQGGSETQYF. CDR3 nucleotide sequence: TGTGCCAGCAGACAAGGAGGTTCCGAGACCCAGTACTTC.

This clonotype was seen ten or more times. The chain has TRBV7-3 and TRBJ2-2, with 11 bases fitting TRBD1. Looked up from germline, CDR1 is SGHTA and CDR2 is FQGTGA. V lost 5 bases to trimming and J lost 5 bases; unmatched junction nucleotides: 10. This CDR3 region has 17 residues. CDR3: CASSLSPDRGRTGELFF. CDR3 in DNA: TGTGCCAGCAGCCTGAGCCCGGACAGGGGGCGGACCGGGGAGCTGTTTTTT.

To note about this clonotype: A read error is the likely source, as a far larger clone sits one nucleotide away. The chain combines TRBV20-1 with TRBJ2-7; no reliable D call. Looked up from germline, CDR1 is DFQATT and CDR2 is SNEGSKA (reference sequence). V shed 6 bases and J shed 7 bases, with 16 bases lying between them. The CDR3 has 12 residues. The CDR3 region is CSASLPENEQYF. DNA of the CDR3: TGCAGTGCCTCCCTCCCCGAAAATGAGCAGTACTTC.